The 2 T cell receptor beta chains listed next were all sequenced from one sample in a study of shared clonotypes between healthy human individuals. Assay used: immunoSEQ multiplex PCR; TCRdb lists only in-frame clones, some missing. This table holds about 2.4 million clones, 90% to 95% found once. Sequenced input: naive CD4+ T cells from PBMCs. Stated subset: CD45RA+ positively selected. These receptors all come from a man between 18 and 29 years old in good health. Some clones in this sample may be carry-over from other donors' samples.

The J gene is TRBJ2-3, the V gene TRBV6-4, with D perhaps matching TRBD2 (5 bases). Germline V CDR1 and CDR2: MRHNA, SNTAGT. This CDR3 contains 11 residues. Trimming shortened V by 6 bases and J by 6 bases, and 7 bases separated the two germline ends. CDR3 sequence (DNA): TGTGCCAGCAGGACGGGGGATACGCAGTATTTT. Translating gives CASRTGDTQYF.

The J gene is TRBJ2-3, the V gene TRBV6-5; 10 bases align to TRBD2. This CDR3 region has 16 residues. The V segment lost 4 bases and the J segment 2 bases; nucleotides outside the gene matches: 6. CDR1 and CDR2 (germline): MNHEY, SVGAGI. The CDR3 bases are TGTGCCAGCAGTTTACGACTAGCGGGCCTCACAGATACGCAGTATTTT. Translated: CASSLRLAGLTDTQYF.